The present entry profiles one TCR beta chain with its context. This sample was included in a study of blood T cell repertoires in COVID-19. In the study overall: Donors in the United States, Italy and Spain gave samples during acute or convalescent COVID-19.

As handled by the study authors: The authors estimated nucleated cell counts from reference gene primer amplification. Using immunoSEQ multiplex PCR, the repertoire was profiled, and TCRdb retains in-frame clones only, with some absent. That table supplies the V and J calls and clone size; D and trimming were determined from the DNA. The sample contains around 120,000 clones, 90% of which appear only once. The Seattle patients, enrolled during active infection, were followed longitudinally. Sequences were obtained from peripheral blood. This TCR derives from a woman between 55 and 75 years old with COVID-19, enrolled during active disease.

The CDR3 sequence: CASSNGQAPYEQYF. In DNA, the CDR3 is TGTGCCAGCAGCAATGGACAGGCCCCCTACGAGCAGTACTTC. The genes are TRBV21-1 and TRBJ2-7; the table assigns TRBD1, which was not confirmed against the DNA. TRBV21-1 is a pseudogene locus. This CDR3 is built from 14 residues.